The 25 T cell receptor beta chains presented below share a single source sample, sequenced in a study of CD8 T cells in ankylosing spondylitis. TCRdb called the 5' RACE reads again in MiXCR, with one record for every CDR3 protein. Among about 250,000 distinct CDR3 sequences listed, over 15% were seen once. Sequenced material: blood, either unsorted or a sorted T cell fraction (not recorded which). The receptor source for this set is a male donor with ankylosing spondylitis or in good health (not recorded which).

For the CDR3, the DNA is TGTGCCAGCAGTGAAGGCTACCAGGGCCACCGCAATGAGCAGTTCTTC. This encodes CASSEGYQGHRNEQFF. The chain uses TRBV2 and TRBJ2-1; maybe TRBD1 (5 bases). Germline CDR1 reads SNHLY; CDR2 reads FYNNEI. The CDR3 extends over 16 amino acids. V dropped 1 base and J dropped 6 bases, with 16 bases sitting between them.

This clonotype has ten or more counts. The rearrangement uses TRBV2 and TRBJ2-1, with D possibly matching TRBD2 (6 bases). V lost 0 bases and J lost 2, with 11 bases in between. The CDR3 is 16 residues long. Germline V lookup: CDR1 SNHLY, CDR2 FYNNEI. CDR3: CASSEADGRPYNEQFF. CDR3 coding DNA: TGTGCCAGCAGTGAAGCGGACGGGAGACCCTACAATGAGCAGTTCTTC.

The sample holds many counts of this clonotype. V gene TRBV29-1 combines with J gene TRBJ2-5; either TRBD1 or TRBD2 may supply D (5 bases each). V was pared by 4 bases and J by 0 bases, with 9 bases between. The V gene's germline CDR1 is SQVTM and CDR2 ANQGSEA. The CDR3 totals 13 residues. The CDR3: CSVAGPYQETQYF. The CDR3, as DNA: TGCAGCGTTGCGGGACCGTACCAAGAGACCCAGTACTTC.

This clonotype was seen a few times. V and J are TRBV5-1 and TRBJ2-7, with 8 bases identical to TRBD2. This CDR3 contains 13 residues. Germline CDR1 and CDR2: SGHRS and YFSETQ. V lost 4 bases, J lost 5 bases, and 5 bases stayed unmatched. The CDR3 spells CASSPGGGHEQYF. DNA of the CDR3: TGCGCCAGCAGCCCGGGGGGGGGTCACGAGCAGTACTTC.

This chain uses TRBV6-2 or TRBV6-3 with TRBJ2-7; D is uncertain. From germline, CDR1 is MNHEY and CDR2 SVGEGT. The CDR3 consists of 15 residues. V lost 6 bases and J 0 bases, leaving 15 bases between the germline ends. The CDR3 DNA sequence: TGTGCCAGCAGGCCCAGTCCAGCTCTCTCCTACGAGCAGTACTTC. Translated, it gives CASRPSPALSYEQYF.

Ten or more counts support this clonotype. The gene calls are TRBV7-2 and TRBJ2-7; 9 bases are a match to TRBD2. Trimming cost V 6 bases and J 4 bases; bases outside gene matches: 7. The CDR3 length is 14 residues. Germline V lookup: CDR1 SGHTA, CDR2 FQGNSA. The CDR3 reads CASSLAGSTYEQYF. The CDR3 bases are TGTGCCAGCAGTCTAGCGGGAAGCACGTACGAGCAGTACTTC.

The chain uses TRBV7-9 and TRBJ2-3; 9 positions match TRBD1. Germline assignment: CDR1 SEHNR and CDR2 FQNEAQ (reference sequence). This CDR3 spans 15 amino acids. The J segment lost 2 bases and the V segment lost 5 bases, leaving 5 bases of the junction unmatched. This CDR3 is CASSLRDRDTDTQYF. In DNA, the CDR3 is TGTGCCAGCAGCCTTCGGGACAGGGACACAGATACGCAGTATTTT. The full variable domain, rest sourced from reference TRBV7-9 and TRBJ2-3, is DTGVSQNPRHKITKRGQNVTFRCDPISEHNRLYWYRQTLGQGPEFLTYFQNEAQLEKSRLLSDRFSAERPKGSFSTLEIQRTEQGDSAMYLCASSLRDRDTDTQYFGPGTRLTVL.

CDR3 loop: CASSAFSGTNQPQHF. The CDR3 region has the DNA TGTGCCAGCAGCGCGTTCTCCGGGACAAATCAGCCCCAGCATTTT. This chain links TRBV7-9 with TRBJ1-5; weak D call: TRBD1 (6 bases). Trimming cost V 5 bases and J 4 bases, with 15 bases left between them. The germline V gene encodes CDR1 SEHNR and CDR2 FQNEAQ (reference sequence). This CDR3 has 15 amino acids.

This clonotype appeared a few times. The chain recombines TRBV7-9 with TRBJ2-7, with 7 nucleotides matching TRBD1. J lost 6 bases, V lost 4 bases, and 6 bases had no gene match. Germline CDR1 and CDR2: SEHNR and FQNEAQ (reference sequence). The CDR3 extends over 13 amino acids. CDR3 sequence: CASSSPDRTEQYF. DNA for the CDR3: TGTGCCAGCAGCTCCCCGGACAGGACCGAGCAGTACTTC. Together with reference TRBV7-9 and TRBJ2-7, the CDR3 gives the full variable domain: DTGVSQNPRHKITKRGQNVTFRCDPISEHNRLYWYRQTLGQGPEFLTYFQNEAQLEKSRLLSDRFSAERPKGSFSTLEIQRTEQGDSAMYLCASSSPDRTEQYFGPGTRLTVT.

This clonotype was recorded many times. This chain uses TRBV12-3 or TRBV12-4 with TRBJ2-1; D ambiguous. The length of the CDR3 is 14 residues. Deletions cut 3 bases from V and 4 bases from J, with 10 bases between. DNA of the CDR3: TGTGCCAGCAGTTTTGATTCCGGATACAATGAGCAGTTCTTC. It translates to CASSFDSGYNEQFF.

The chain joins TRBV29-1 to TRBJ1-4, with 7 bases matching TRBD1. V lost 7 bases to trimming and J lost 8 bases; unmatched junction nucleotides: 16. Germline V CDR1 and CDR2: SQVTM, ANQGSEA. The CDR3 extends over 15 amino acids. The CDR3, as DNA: TGCAGCGCCCCCCCAGGGGGGAATCGAAGGGAAAAACTGTTTTTT. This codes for CSAPPGGNRREKLFF.

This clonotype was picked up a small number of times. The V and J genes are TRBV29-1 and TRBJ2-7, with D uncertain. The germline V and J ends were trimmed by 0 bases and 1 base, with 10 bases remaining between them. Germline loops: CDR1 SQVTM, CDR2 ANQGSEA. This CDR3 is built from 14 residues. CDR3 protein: CSVEDKGESYEQYF. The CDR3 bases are TGCAGCGTTGAAGATAAGGGCGAATCCTACGAGCAGTACTTC.

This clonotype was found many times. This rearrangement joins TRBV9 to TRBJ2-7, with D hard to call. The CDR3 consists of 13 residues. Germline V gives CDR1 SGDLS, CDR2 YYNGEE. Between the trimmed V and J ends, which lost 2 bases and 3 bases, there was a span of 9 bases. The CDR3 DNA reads TGTGCCAGCAGCGTTCATGGGAACTACGAGCAGTACTTC. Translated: CASSVHGNYEQYF.

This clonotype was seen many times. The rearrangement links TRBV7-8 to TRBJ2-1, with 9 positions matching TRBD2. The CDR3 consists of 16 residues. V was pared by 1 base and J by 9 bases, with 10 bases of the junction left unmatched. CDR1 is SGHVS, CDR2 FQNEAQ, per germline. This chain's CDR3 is CASSLVLAGYAAEQFF. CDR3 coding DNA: TGTGCCAGCAGCTTAGTGCTAGCGGGATATGCGGCTGAGCAGTTCTTC.

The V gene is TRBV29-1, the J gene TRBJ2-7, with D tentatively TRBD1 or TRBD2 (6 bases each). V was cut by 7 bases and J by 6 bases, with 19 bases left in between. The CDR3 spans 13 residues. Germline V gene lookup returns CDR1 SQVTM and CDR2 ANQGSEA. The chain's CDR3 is CSALEGLRGEQYF. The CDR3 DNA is TGCAGCGCCTTGGAGGGACTCAGGGGCGAGCAGTACTTC.

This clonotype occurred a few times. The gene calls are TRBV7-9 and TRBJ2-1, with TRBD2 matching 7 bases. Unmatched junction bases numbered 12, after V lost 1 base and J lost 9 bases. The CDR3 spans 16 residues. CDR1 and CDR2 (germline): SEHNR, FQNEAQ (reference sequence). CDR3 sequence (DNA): TGTGCCAGCAGCTTAGAACCTTCGGGGAGGGGCATTGAGCAGTTCTTC. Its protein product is CASSLEPSGRGIEQFF.

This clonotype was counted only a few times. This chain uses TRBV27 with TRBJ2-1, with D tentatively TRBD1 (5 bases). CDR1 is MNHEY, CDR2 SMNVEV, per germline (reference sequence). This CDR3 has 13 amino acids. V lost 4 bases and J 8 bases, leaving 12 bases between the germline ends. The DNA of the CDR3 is TGTGCCAGCAGTTCAATTGACAGCTATGAGCAGTTCTTC. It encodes CASSSIDSYEQFF.

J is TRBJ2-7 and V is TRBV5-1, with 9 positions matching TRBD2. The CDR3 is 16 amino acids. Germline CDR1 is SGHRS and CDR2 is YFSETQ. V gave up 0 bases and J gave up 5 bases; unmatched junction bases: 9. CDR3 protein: CASSLGAGGPAHEQYF. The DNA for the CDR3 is TGCGCCAGCAGCTTGGGGGCGGGAGGGCCCGCTCACGAGCAGTACTTC.

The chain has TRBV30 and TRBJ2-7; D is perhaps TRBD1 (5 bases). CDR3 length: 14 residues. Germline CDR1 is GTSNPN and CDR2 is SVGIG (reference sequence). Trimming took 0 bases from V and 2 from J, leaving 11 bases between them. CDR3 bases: TGTGCCTGGAGTGTACGTGGGGCGCCCTACGAGCAGTACTTC. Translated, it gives CAWSVRGAPYEQYF.

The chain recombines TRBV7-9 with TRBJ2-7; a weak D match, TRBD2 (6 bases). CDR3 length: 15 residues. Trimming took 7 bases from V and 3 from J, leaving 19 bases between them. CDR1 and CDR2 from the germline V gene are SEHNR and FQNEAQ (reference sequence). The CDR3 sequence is CASTPIRQGLYEQYF. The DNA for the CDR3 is TGTGCCAGCACCCCTATTAGGCAGGGACTCTACGAGCAGTACTTC.

CDR3 coding DNA: TGCGCCAGCAGCCCACGGACTAGCGGATTCACAGATACGCAGTATTTT. Its translation is CASSPRTSGFTDTQYF. The rearrangement links TRBV5-1 to TRBJ2-3, with 10 bases identical to TRBD2. This CDR3 has 16 amino acids. In germline, CDR1 is SGHRS, CDR2 YFSETQ. Germline trimming cut 4 bases from V and 2 bases from J; bases unmatched to any gene: 7. Based on the CDR3 plus reference TRBV5-1 and TRBJ2-3, the full variable domain is KAGVTQTPRYLIKTRGQQVTLSCSPISGHRSVSWYQQTPGQGLQFLFEYFSETQRNKGNFPGRFSGRQFSNSRSEMNVSTLELGDSALYLCASSPRTSGFTDTQYFGPGTRLTVL.

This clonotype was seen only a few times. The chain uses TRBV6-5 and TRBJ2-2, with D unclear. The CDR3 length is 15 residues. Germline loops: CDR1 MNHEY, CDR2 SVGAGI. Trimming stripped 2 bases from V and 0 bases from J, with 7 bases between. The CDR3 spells CASSYPAANTGELFF. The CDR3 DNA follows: TGTGCCAGCAGTTACCCGGCCGCGAACACCGGGGAGCTGTTTTTT.

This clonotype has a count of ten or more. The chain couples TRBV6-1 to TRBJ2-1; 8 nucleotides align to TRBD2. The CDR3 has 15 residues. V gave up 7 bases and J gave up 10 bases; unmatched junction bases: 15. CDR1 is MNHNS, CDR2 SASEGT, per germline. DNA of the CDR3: TGTGCCAGCAACCCCTCGGGAGGGAGGTTAGGGGAGCAGTTCTTC. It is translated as CASNPSGGRLGEQFF.

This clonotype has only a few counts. The CDR3 region is CASSQGRAGVPGPGSYNEQFF. The CDR3 DNA reads TGTGCCAGCAGCCAAGGGCGAGCGGGAGTGCCAGGTCCGGGGTCCTACAATGAGCAGTTCTTC. The V and J genes are TRBV4-2 and TRBJ2-1; 8 bases align to TRBD2. The V and J ends lost 1 base and 1 base, in that order; junction bases with no gene match: 18. Germline CDR1 is LGHNA and CDR2 is YNFKEQ. CDR3 size: 21 residues.

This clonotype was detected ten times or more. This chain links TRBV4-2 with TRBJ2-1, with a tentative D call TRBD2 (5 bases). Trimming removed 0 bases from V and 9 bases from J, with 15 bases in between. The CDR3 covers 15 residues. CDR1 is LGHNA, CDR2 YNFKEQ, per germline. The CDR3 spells CASSQDSGGLGEQFF. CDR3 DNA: TGTGCCAGCAGCCAAGATTCTGGCGGGTTAGGTGAGCAGTTCTTC.